The source of this T cell receptor (beta chain) is a study of blood T cell repertoires in COVID-19. Overall study: The United States, Italy and Spain provided the acute and convalescent COVID-19 samples. Sources were T cells, B-cell-depleted T cells, or PBMCs; the material itself was cDNA or gDNA.

The method was immunoSEQ multiplex PCR; TCRdb's version includes in-frame clones alone and lacks a portion of them. The sample has over 200,000 clones; 87% are singletons. There are 13 residues in the CDR3. CDR1 MGHRA and CDR2 YSYEKL come from the germline V gene. V lost 0 bases to trimming and J lost 12 bases, with 15 bases between them. The chain is built from TRBV4-1 and TRBJ2-7; D perhaps matches TRBD2 (6 bases). The source is a man aged 40-50 years with active or convalescent COVID-19. Sequencing was done on a sample of peripheral blood. As DNA, the CDR3 is TGCGCCAGCAGCCAAGACCTCGGAGGGACCCGGTACTTC. It specifies CASSQDLGGTRYF.